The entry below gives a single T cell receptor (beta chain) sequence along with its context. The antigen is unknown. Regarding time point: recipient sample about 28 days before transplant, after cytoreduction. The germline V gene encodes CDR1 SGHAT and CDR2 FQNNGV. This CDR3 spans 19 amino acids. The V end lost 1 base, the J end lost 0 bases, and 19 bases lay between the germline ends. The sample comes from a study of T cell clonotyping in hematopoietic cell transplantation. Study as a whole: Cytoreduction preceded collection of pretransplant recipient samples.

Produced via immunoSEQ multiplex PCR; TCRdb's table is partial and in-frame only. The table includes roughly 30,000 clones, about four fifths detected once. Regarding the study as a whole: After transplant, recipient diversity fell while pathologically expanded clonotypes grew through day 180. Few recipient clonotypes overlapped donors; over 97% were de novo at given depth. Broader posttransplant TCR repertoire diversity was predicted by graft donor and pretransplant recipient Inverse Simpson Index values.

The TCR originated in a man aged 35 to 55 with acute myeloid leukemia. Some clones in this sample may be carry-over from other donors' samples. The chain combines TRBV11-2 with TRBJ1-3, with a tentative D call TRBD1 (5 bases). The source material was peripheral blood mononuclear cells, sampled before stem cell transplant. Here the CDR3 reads CASSLVRFDSRFSGNTIYF. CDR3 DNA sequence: TGTGCCAGCAGCTTAGTCCGATTCGACAGTCGGTTCTCTGGAAACACCATATATTTT.